This T cell receptor (beta chain) was obtained from a study of Graves' ophthalmopathy and Graves' hyperthyroidism. Study-wide points: Blood also harbored most expanded thyroid clonotypes above 0.001 frequency. Ophthalmopathy progression prediction by the model yielded a sensitivity of approximately 70% and a specificity of under 85%.

CDR1 and CDR2 from the germline V gene are MDHEN and SYDVKM. The CDR3 length is 12 residues. V was clipped by 10 bases and J by 3 bases, with 12 bases between them. This clonotype has a count of ten or more. Antigen specificity is unknown. Each donor who had ophthalmopathy showed moderate-to-severe activity, a CAS of ≥3, a NOSPECS of ≥4, and a duration under 3 months. Using RNA transcripts, the TCR beta CDR3 regions were amplified. Amplification began with first-round RT-PCR using HTBI primers, then second-round multiplex PCR was performed. TCRdb passed the multiplex PCR reads through MiXCR, listing each CDR3 protein once. This table has roughly 500,000 distinct CDR3 sequences, under 15% appearing once.

The clonotype was recovered from a woman aged 25 to 45 with Graves' ophthalmopathy. The genes are TRBV28 and TRBJ1-2; no clear D. Sample: blood. Here the CDR3 reads CATRYRDYGYTF. For the CDR3, the DNA is TGTGCCACCCGATATCGGGACTATGGCTACACCTTC.